This is a list of T cell receptor beta chains from one sample in a study of T cell responses to AZD1222 COVID-19 vaccine. Profiled with immunoSEQ multiplex PCR; TCRdb holds only in-frame clones, not every one. The data contain some 62,000 clones, approximately 80% of them seen just once; the ten biggest clones take up about 14%. Sequencing was performed on peripheral blood, taken on day 0 of AZD1222 vaccination. The receptors here all came from an adult in good health. Each CDR3 is given with its conserved first and last residue. D genes are given only for firm matches. Clone size is not always given. Where it is, it says once, few, many or a class for expanded clones.

TRBD1	once	TRBV5-4	TRBJ1-1	TGTGCCAGCAGCTTGGGGGTGGACAGGAATACTGAAGCTTTCTTT	CASSLGVDRNTEAFF
-	-	TRBV5-6	TRBJ2-7	TGTGCCAGCAGCTACAATACAGGGACGTACGAGCAGTACTTC	CASSYNTGTYEQYF
-	-	TRBV5-5	TRBJ1-2	TGTGCCAGCACCCGGAGTACAGGGCGCTATGGCTACACCTTC	CASTRSTGRYGYTF
-	-	TRBV18	TRBJ1-5	TGTGCCAGCTCACCACCAACGGGTGCCAGAGGTCAGCCCCAGCATTTT	CASSPPTGARGQPQHF
TRBD2	-	TRBV7-8	TRBJ2-1	TGTGCCAGCAGCCTTGGACTAGCGGGGGGCCACAATGAGCAGTTCTTC	CASSLGLAGGHNEQFF
-	-	TRBV4-3	TRBJ2-1	TGCGCCAGCAGCCATTACGGAGGGGCGAATGAGCAGTTCTTC	CASSHYGGANEQFF
TRBD1	-	TRBV5-1	TRBJ1-1	TGCGCCAGCAGCACCTGGACAGGGATGAACACTGAAGCTTTCTTT	CASSTWTGMNTEAFF
TRBD1	-	TRBV2	TRBJ1-6	TGTGCCAGCAGCCCCCGGGACAGGGGGATTTATAATTCACCCCTCCACTTT	CASSPRDRGIYNSPLHF
-	-	TRBV11-2	TRBJ2-1	TGTGCCAGCAGCTTGGGGGTGGGGTCCTACAATGAGCAGTTCTTC	CASSLGVGSYNEQFF
-	-	TRBV12-3/TRBV12-4	TRBJ1-1	TGTGCCAGCAGTTGGGGGGGATTGACTGAAGCTTTCTTT	CASSWGGLTEAFF
TRBD1	few	TRBV18	TRBJ1-5	TGTGCCAGCTCACCCCGTGACAGGGGTAGCAATCAGCCCCAGCATTTT	CASSPRDRGSNQPQHF
-	-	TRBV5-1	TRBJ1-2	TGCGCCAGCGGGGACAACCCTCAATGGGGCGGCTACACCTTC	CASGDNPQWGGYTF
-	once	TRBV5-1	TRBJ1-1	TGCGCCAGCAGCGGTGAGGGGCGTCGGACTGAAGCTTTCTTT	CASSGEGRRTEAFF
-	-	TRBV12-3/TRBV12-4	TRBJ2-1	TGTGCCAGCAGTTTTCCGGGACAACAACAGTTCTTC	CASSFPGQQQFF
-	-	TRBV28	TRBJ1-4	TGTGCCAGTTTATCGGGCCAACTTGCAACTAATGAAAAACTGTTTTTT	CASLSGQLATNEKLFF
TRBD2	-	TRBV14	TRBJ2-1	TGTGCCAGCAGCGGTCTAGCGGGGGCAAAAAACAATGAGCAGTTCTTC	CASSGLAGAKNNEQFF
-	-	TRBV9	TRBJ2-5	TGTGCCAGCAGCGACCGGGACAAACGAGAGACCCAGTACTTC	CASSDRDKRETQYF
-	-	TRBV7-8	TRBJ1-4	TGTGCCAGCAGCCCAGGGCTACTTAATGAAAAACTGTTTTTT	CASSPGLLNEKLFF
TRBD1	-	TRBV29-1	TRBJ1-2	TGCAGCGTTGTAACCGGGACAGGGGGCACCGACTATGGCTACACCTTC	CSVVTGTGGTDYGYTF
TRBD1	-	TRBV6-5	TRBJ1-1	TGTGCCAGCAGTTACGCGAGGACAGGGAGCGAAGCTTTCTTT	CASSYARTGSEAFF
TRBD1	-	TRBV27	TRBJ2-7	TGTGCCAGCAGTTCCGGACAGGACCCGACCTACGAGCAGTACTTC	CASSSGQDPTYEQYF
-	-	TRBV7-9	TRBJ1-4	TGTGCCAGCAGCTTTGGGGGAGTAGACGAAAAACTGTTTTTT	CASSFGGVDEKLFF
-	-	TRBV11-1	TRBJ1-1	TGTGCCAGCAGCCCACTGACATTGGGGGGCACTGAAGCTTTCTTT	CASSPLTLGGTEAFF
-	-	TRBV5-6	TRBJ2-5	TGTGCCAGCAGCTTGGCGGCAGGGAGGAAGACCCAGTACTTC	CASSLAAGRKTQYF
TRBD1	once	TRBV6-5	TRBJ2-7	TGTGCCAGCAGTTATGACAGGGGGCTCGACTACGAGCAGTACTTC	CASSYDRGLDYEQYF
-	few	TRBV6-2/TRBV6-3	TRBJ2-5	TGTGCCAGCAGTTACTCGGAAGTTTCCCAGTACTTC	CASSYSEVSQYF
-	-	TRBV5-4	TRBJ2-5	TGTGCCAGCAGCTTTATGGCGGGGAACCAAGAGACCCAGTACTTC	CASSFMAGNQETQYF
-	-	TRBV18	TRBJ1-1	TGTGCCAGCTCACCAGAAGAGGGTACTGAAGCTTTCTTT	CASSPEEGTEAFF
TRBD1	-	TRBV3-1/TRBV3-2	TRBJ1-1	TGTGCCAGCGCGACAGGGGAGAACACTGAAGCTTTCTTT	CASATGENTEAFF
TRBD2	-	TRBV9	TRBJ2-3	TGTGCCAGCAGCGTGGCGGGGGGCGTCACAGATACGCAGTATTTT	CASSVAGGVTDTQYF
TRBD2	once	TRBV6-5	TRBJ2-2	TGTGCCAGCGGGGAGCGGGGGCCGAGAACCGGGGAGCTGTTTTTT	CASGERGPRTGELFF
TRBD1	-	TRBV5-1	TRBJ1-2	TGCGCCAGCTCCGAGGGGGCGATGCGTGGCTACACCTTC	CASSEGAMRGYTF
TRBD1	-	TRBV5-1	TRBJ1-1	TGCGCCAGCAGCCATTCACAGGGGGCTCTTAAAGCTTTCTTT	CASSHSQGALKAFF
TRBD1	-	TRBV7-8	TRBJ1-2	TGTGCCAGCAGCTTTCCCGCCGGGACAGGGGCAGGTGGCTACACCTTC	CASSFPAGTGAGGYTF
-	many	TRBV3-1/TRBV3-2	TRBJ1-4	TGTGCCAGCAGCCTTCCCCCCTCTAGGGGACCTAATGAAAAACTGTTTTTT	CASSLPPSRGPNEKLFF
-	-	TRBV18	TRBJ2-7	TGTGCCAGCTCCGAGAAACAGGGTTACGAGCAGTACTTC	CASSEKQGYEQYF
-	-	TRBV5-1	TRBJ1-2	TGCGCCAGCAGCTTTAATGTGCAGACAGGACTCGGCTACACCTTC	CASSFNVQTGLGYTF
-	-	TRBV19	TRBJ2-7	TGTGCCAGTACCCAGGACAGCGGCCCCTTCTACGAGCAGTACTTC	CASTQDSGPFYEQYF
TRBD1	-	TRBV9	TRBJ2-7	TGTGCCAGCAGCGTAGGCTCGTGGCAGGGGGAAGAGAAGCAGTACTTC	CASSVGSWQGEEKQYF
-	-	TRBV6-5	TRBJ2-6	TGTGCCAGCAGTTGGGACTCTGGGGCCAACGTCCTGACTTTC	CASSWDSGANVLTF
-	-	TRBV9	TRBJ2-4	TGTGCCAGCAGCGTAGGATGGGGGACCAGATTAAACATTCAGTACTTC	CASSVGWGTRLNIQYF
TRBD1	-	TRBV7-2	TRBJ1-2	TGTGCCAGCAGCGAAGTGGGGGGAATAGGACAGGTCTACACCTTC	CASSEVGGIGQVYTF
-	-	TRBV21-1	TRBJ2-5	TGTGCCAGCAGTACAGAGCCCAGCCAGTACTTC	CASSTEPSQYF
TRBD1	-	TRBV18	TRBJ2-5	TGTGCCAGCTCACCTGGACAGGGGGTGGAGACCCAGTACTTC	CASSPGQGVETQYF
-	-	TRBV9	TRBJ1-5	TGTGCCAGCAGCGTAGATGGGGCGGGACAGCCCCAGCATTTT	CASSVDGAGQPQHF
-	once	TRBV6-1	TRBJ2-1	TGTGCCAGCAGTTTCCCGTACAATGAGCAGTTCTTC	CASSFPYNEQFF
-	-	TRBV19	TRBJ1-1	TGTGCCAGTAGTATGCCGGGGCGGAACACTGAAGCTTTCTTT	CASSMPGRNTEAFF